The T cell receptor (beta chain) described here comes from a study of PD-1 blockade in classical Hodgkin lymphoma (TCRdb year 2020). Looking at the study overall: Nivolumab dosing was 3 mg/kg intravenously every 2 weeks, continuing until either disease progression or unacceptable toxicity. The study used CyTOF and TCR beta sequencing to define a peripheral blood immune signature of response to PD-1 blockade in classical Hodgkin lymphoma. Paper-wide results and their limitations: A significant rise by C4D1 was seen in CD4+ but not CD8+ TCR diversity (p=0.0027 vs p=0.16), with the rise being most apparent in complete responders (p=0.02). Patients starting nivolumab less than 1 year after ASCT had lower diversity and were excluded from later analyses to avoid confounding by immune reconstitution. Only a single clinical trial cohort was studied, and what caused the repertoire differences, possibly disease activity or prior therapy, remained undefined. Trial patients with a complete response had baseline diversity similar to that of newly diagnosed patients, while partial responders and progressors had significantly lower diversity. Baseline TCR diversity was reported to be lower in newly diagnosed patients than in healthy donors, and even lower in relapsed/refractory patients.

The time point label here, explained by the study, means: cycle 2 day 1 (C2D1) of nivolumab. Every trial patient had relapsed following autologous stem cell transplantation, and prior brentuximab vedotin exposure was what differed among cohorts A, B and C. The trial cohort comprised some 60 patients with relapsed/refractory classical Hodgkin lymphoma whose best overall responses were complete response, partial response or progressive disease. Trial patients were treated with single-agent nivolumab in the multi-cohort phase II CheckMate 205 trial. An independent review committee assessed best overall response using the 2007 International Working Group response criteria. PBMCs from the trial were collected at three points: immediately before nivolumab initiation (C1D1), and during therapy at cycle 2 day 1 and cycle 4 day 1. Peripheral blood was collected in 8 mL Vacutainer Cell Preparation Tubes, from which PBMCs were isolated by centrifugation and then cryopreserved.

In regard to this clone: Its binding antigen is unknown. Per-base quality was not reported, and no clone a single base away is much larger than it.

Unmatched junction bases come to 9, with V trimmed by 2 bases and J by 6 bases. The CDR3 goes from the cysteine to the phenylalanine over 17 residues. The read is trimmed to its CDR3 DNA, 51 bases read in frame from base 1. Reading the germline V gene gives CDR1 SGHTA and CDR2 FQGNSA. The Qiagen DNeasy kit was used to extract genomic DNA both from unsorted PBMCs and from the negatively selected CD4+ and CD8+ fractions. TCR beta CDR3 regions were amplified by immunoSEQ multiplex PCR using primers annealing to V and J segments. Amplification bias was minimized using a synthetic immune receptor repertoire, and residual bias was removed computationally after sequencing. As for how the authors treated the data: Repertoire diversity was quantified as the Shannon entropy index using custom Python scripts. Unsorted, CD4+ and CD8+ repertoires were analyzed separately, except for combined analyses in which CD4+ and CD8+ sequences were merged in silico. Clonal expansion was defined as at least a 2-fold frequency increase after treatment relative to C1D1, with a pseudocount of 0.5 for undetected baseline clones. Singleton clones were defined as clones with 0 or 1 copy at C1D1, and non-singleton clones were defined as clones with 2 or more copies. Clones expanded in unsorted samples were labelled as CD4+, CD8+ or unknown by matching protein sequences in sorted samples from the same patient. Diversity changes from C1D1 to C4D1 were tested in paired samples using Wilcoxon tests. Sourced from immuneACCESS, this table was stored by TCRdb with only in-frame sequences that have V and J called. A share of the clones is absent; for the studies checked, an unresolved V gene accounts for under half, and the remainder has no known explanation. V, J and clone size reflect that table, while D and trimming were determined from the DNA. For this sample there are roughly 150,000 clones; about 81% appear just once. The top ten clonotypes cover over 7.5% of the sample.

The origin of this receptor is a human donor with classical Hodgkin lymphoma. The chain uses TRBV7-2 and TRBJ2-2; TRBD1 agrees with 10 junctional bases. Sequencing was performed on peripheral blood mononuclear cells (PBMCs), taken before the second cycle of nivolumab. The nucleotide sequence reads as follows: TGTGCCAGCAGCTTAACGAGGGACAGGGGACCTTCCGGGGAGCTGTTTTTT. This sequence encodes CASSLTRDRGPSGELFF. With all but the CDR3 taken from the reference TRBV7-2 and TRBJ2-2 genes, the full variable domain is: GAGVSQSPSNKVTEKGKDVELRCDPISGHTALYWYRQSLGQGLEFLIYFQGNSAPDKSGLPSDRFSAERTGGSVSTLTIQRTQQEDSAVYLCASSLTRDRGPSGELFFGEGSRLTVL.